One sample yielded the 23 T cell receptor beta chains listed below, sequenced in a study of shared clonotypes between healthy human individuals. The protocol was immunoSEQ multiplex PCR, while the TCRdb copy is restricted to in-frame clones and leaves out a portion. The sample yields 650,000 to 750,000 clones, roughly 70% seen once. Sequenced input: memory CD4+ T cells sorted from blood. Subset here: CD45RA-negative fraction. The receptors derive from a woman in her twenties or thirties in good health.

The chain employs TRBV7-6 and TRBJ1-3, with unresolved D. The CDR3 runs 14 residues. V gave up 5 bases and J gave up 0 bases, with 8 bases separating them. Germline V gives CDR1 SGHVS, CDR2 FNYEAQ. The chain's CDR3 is CASSPTLSGNTIYF. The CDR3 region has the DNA TGTGCCAGCAGCCCAACTCTCTCTGGAAACACCATATATTTT.

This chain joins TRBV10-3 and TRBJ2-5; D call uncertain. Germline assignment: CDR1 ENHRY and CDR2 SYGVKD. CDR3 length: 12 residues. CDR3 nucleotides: TGTGGGGCCGGAGCCGGGCAAGAGACCCAGTACTTC. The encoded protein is CGAGAGQETQYF.

The CDR3 sequence: CASKLGLGAGSYTF. The CDR3, as DNA: TGCGCCAGCAAGCTTGGGCTGGGCGCGGGTAGCTACACCTTC. The chain joins TRBV5-1 to TRBJ1-2; D not certain. Trimming took off 6 bases at V and 9 bases at J, with 21 bases between the two ends. The CDR3 extends over 14 amino acids. Germline V gene lookup returns CDR1 SGHRS and CDR2 YFSETQ.

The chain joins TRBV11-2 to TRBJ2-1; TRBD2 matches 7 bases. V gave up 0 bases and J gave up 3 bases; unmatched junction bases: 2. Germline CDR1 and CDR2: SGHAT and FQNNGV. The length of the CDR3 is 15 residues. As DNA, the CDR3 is TGTGCCAGCAGCTTAGATCGCGGGGGCTACAATGAGCAGTTCTTC. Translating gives CASSLDRGGYNEQFF.

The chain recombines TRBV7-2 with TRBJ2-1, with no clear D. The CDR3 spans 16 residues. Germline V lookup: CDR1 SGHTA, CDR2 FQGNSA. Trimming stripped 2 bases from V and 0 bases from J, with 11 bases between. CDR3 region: CASSLSGSSSYNEQFF. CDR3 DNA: TGTGCCAGCAGCTTAAGTGGGTCGAGCTCCTACAATGAGCAGTTCTTC.

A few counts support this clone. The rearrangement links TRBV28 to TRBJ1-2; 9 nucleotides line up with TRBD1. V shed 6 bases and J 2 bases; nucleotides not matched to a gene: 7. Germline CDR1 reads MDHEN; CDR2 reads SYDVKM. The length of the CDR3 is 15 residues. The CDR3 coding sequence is TGTGCCAGCAGGGCTAGGGGACAGGGAAACTATGGCTACACCTTC. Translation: CASRARGQGNYGYTF.

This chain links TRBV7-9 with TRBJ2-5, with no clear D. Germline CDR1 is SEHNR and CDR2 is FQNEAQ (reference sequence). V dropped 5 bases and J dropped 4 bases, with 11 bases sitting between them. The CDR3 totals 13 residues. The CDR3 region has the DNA TGTGCCAGCAGCCCAGATTTAGCAGAGACCCAGTACTTC. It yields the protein CASSPDLAETQYF.

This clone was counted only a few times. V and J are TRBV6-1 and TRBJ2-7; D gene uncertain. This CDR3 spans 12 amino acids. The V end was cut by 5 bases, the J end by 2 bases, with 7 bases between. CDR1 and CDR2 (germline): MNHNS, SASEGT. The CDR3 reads CASSSNTYEQYF. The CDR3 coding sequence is TGTGCCAGCAGTTCAAATACCTACGAGCAGTACTTC.

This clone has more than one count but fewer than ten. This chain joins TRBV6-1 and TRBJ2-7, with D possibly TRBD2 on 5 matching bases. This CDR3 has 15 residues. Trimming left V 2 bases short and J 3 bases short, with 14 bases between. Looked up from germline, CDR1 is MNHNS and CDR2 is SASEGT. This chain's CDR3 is CASSETERLNYEQYF. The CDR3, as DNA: TGTGCCAGCAGTGAAACGGAGCGGCTCAACTACGAGCAGTACTTC.

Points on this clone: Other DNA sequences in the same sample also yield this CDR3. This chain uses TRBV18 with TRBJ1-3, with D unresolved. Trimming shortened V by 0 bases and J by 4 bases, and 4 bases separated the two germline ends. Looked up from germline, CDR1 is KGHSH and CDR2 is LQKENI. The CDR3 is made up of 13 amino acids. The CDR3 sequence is CASSPPAGNTIYF. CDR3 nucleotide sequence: TGTGCCAGCTCACCACCAGCCGGAAACACCATATATTTT.

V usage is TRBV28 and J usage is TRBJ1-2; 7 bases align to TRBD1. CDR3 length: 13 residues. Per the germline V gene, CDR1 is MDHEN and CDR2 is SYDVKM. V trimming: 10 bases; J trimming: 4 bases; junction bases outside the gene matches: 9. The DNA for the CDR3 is TGTGCCACCCAAACGACAGGGTCCTATGGCTACACCTTC. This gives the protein CATQTTGSYGYTF.

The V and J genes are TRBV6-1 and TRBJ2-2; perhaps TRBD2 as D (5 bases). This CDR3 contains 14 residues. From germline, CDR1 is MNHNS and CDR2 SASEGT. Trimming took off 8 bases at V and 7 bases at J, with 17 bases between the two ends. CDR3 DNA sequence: TGTGCCAGCGCAGGACCGGTTGAGGGCGGGGAGCTGTTTTTT. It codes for CASAGPVEGGELFF.

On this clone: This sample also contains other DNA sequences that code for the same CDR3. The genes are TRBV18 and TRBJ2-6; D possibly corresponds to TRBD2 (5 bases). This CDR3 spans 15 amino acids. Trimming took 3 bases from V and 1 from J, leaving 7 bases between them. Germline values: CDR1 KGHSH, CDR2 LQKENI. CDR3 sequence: CASSPRVSGANVLTF. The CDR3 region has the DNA TGTGCCAGCTCACCGAGGGTGTCTGGGGCCAACGTCCTGACTTTC.

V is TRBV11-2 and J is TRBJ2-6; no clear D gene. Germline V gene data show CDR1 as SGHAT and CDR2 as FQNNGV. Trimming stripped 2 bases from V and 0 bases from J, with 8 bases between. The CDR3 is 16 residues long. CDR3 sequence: CASSLTVSSGANVLTF. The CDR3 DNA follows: TGTGCCAGCAGCTTAACAGTGAGCTCTGGGGCCAACGTCCTGACTTTC.

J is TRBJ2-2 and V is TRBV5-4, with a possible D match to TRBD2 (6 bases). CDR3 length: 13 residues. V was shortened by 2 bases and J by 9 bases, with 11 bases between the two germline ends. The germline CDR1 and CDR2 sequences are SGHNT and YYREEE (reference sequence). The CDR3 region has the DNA TGTGCCAGCAGCTTTGGGGGAGGCAGGGAGCTGTTTTTT. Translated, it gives CASSFGGGRELFF.

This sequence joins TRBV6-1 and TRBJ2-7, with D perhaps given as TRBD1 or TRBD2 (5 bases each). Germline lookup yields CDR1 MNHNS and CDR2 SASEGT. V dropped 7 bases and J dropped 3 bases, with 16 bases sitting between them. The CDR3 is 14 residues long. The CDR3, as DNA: TGTGCCAGCACCCTGGGACGAGATTTCTACGAGCAGTACTTC. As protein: CASTLGRDFYEQYF.

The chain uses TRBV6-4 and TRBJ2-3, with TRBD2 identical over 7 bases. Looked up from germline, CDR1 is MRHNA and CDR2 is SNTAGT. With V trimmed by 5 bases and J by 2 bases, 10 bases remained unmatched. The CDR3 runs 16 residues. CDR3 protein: CASSSLREVDTDTQYF. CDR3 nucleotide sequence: TGTGCCAGCAGTTCACTACGGGAGGTCGACACAGATACGCAGTATTTT.

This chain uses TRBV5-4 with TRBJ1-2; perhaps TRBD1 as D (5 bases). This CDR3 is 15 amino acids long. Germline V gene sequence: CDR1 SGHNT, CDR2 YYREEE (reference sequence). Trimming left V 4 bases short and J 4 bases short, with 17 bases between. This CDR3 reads CASSTRTRGAYGYTF. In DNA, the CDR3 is TGTGCCAGCAGCACTAGGACCCGAGGGGCCTATGGCTACACCTTC. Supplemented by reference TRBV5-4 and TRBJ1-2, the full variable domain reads ETGVTQSPTHLIKTRGQQVTLRCSSQSGHNTVSWYQQALGQGPQFIFQYYREEENGRGNFPPRFSGLQFPNYSSELNVNALELDDSALYLCASSTRTRGAYGYTFGSGTRLTVV.

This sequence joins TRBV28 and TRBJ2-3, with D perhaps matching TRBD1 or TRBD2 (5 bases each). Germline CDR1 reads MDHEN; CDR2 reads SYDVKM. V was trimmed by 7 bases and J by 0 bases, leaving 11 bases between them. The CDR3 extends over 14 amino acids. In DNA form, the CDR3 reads TGTGCCAGCACCAACGGGGCGAGCACAGATACGCAGTATTTT. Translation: CASTNGASTDTQYF.

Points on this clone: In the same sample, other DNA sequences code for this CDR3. CDR3 sequence: CASSLGGNPDTQYF. The CDR3 DNA reads TGTGCCAGCAGCTTAGGCGGCAACCCAGATACGCAGTATTTT. This chain joins TRBV7-9 and TRBJ2-3; D remains unclear. CDR3 length: 14 amino acids. From germline, CDR1 is SEHNR and CDR2 FQNEAQ (reference sequence). V lost 1 base to trimming and J lost 4 bases, with 9 bases between them.

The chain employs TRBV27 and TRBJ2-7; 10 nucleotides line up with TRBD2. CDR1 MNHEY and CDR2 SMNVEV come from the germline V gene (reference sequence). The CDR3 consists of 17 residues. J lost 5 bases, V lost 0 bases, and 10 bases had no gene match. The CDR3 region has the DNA TGTGCCAGCAGTTTATCGGTGCCTAGCGGGGGCCTGGACGAGCAGTACTTC. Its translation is CASSLSVPSGGLDEQYF.

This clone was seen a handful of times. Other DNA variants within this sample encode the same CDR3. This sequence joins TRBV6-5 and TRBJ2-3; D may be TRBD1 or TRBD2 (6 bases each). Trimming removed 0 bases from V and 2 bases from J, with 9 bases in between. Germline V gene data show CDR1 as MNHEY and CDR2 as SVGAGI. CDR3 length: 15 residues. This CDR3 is CASSYSGGPTDTQYF. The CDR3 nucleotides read TGTGCCAGCAGTTACTCGGGGGGCCCCACAGATACGCAGTATTTT.

DNA for the CDR3: TGTGCCAGCAGCACTACAATAGCGGGCCGGAATGAGCAGTTCTTC. Its protein is CASSTTIAGRNEQFF. The chain carries TRBV9 and TRBJ2-1; TRBD2 agrees at 7 bases. The junction had 11 bases not matched to a gene; V was cut back by 4 bases and J by 7 bases. Germline V lookup: CDR1 SGDLS, CDR2 YYNGEE. The length of the CDR3 is 15 residues.